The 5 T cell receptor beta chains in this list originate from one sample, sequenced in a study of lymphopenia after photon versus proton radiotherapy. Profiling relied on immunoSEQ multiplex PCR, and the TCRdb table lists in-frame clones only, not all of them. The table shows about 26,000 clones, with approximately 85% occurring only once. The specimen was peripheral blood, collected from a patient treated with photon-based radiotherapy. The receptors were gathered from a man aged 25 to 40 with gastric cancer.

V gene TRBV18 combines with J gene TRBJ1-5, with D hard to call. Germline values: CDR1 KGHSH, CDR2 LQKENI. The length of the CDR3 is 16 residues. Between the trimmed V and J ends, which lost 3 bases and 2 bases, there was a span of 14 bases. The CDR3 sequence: CASSPSLDGGNQPQHF. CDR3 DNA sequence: TGTGCCAGCTCACCTTCCCTCGATGGGGGCAATCAGCCCCAGCATTTT.

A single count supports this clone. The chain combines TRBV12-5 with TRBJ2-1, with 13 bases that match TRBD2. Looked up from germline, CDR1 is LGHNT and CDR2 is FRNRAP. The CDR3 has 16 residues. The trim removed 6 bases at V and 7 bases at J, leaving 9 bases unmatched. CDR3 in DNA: TGTGCTAGTGGGCAACCGGGGACTAGCGGGGTTAATGAGCAGTTCTTC. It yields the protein CASGQPGTSGVNEQFF.

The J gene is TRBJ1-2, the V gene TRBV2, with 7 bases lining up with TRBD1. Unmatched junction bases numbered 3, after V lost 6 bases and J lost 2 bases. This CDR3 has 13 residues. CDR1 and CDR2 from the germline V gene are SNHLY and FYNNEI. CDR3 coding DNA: TGTGCCAGCAGGGGACAGTCGAACTATGGCTACACCTTC. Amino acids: CASRGQSNYGYTF.

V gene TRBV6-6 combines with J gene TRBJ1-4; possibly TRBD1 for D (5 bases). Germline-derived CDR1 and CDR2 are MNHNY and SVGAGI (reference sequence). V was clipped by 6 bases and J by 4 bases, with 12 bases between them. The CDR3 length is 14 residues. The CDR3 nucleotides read TGTGCCAGCAGACGGGGCGGAGATAATGAAAAACTGTTTTTT. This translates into CASRRGGDNEKLFF.

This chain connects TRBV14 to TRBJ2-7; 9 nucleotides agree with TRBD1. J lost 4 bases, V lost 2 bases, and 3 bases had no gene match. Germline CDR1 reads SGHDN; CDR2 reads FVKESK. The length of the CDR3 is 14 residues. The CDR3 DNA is TGTGCCAGCAGCCAAACAGGGGGCGAGTACGAGCAGTACTTC. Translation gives CASSQTGGEYEQYF.